These 5 T cell receptor beta chains came from one sample sequenced in a study of blood T cells in healthy people across ages (dated by TCRdb to about 2015). Library prep was done by 5' RACE. Sequencing instrument: Illumina HiSeq 2500. A second PCR of about 6 to 11 cycles was performed with a sample-barcoded 5' primer and a J-beta primer mix. TCRdb reprocessed the public reads (quality trimming at Q25 with fastp, clone calling with MiXCR) and kept in-frame beta chains. Entries are consolidated by CDR3 protein sequence, retaining the most common genes and DNA. This sample lists about 1.6 million distinct CDR3 sequences; about 31% were detected once. The top ten clones comprise about 11% of the sample. The sequenced sample consisted of blood. These receptors all come from a woman in her 30s in good health.

About this clonotype: This may be a read error: a much more frequent sequence differs by one nucleotide. The V and J genes are TRBV28 and TRBJ2-1; 7 positions agree with TRBD2. The DNA end lines up better with TRBJ2-7; the J call may be wrong. Germline-derived CDR1 and CDR2 are MDHEN and SYDVKM. This CDR3 is 15 amino acids long. The CDR3 DNA sequence: TGTGCCACATCAGCGGGGTCTAGCGGATCCCATGAGCAGTACTTC. This translates into CATSAGSSGSHEQYF.

This clonotype was counted many times. The junction departs from the called germline gene at one end, perhaps through a read error. The V call is TRBV5-1, the J call TRBJ2-7, with D possibly TRBD1 on 6 matching bases. The CDR3 length is 14 residues. CDR1 is SGHRS, CDR2 YFSETQ, per germline. The CDR3 reads CASSLDTGSYEQYF. In DNA, the CDR3 is TGTGCCAGCAGCTTGGATACAGGGTCCTACGAGCAGTACTTC. Combining the CDR3 with reference TRBV5-1 and TRBJ2-7 gives the whole variable domain KAGVTQTPRYLIKTRGQQVTLSCSPISGHRSVSWYQQTPGQGLQFLFEYFSETQRNKGNFPGRFSGRQFSNSRSEMNVSTLELGDSALYLCASSLDTGSYEQYFGPGTRLTVT.

V usage is TRBV15 and J usage is TRBJ2-5; TRBD1 aligns across 7 bases. Per the germline V gene, CDR1 is LNHNV and CDR2 is YYDKDF (reference sequence). V shed 0 bases, J shed 2 bases, and the junction held 9 bases outside the gene matches. This CDR3 is 17 amino acids long. The CDR3 DNA sequence: TGTGCCACCAGCAGAGACTCAGGGACAGTAAGTCAAGAGACCCAGTACTTC. Translated, it gives CATSRDSGTVSQETQYF.

This clonotype turned up a few times. The chain has TRBV20-1 and TRBJ1-5; D is unclear. V was trimmed by 3 bases and J by 2 bases, leaving 8 bases between them. The CDR3 is made up of 13 amino acids. CDR1 is DFQATT and CDR2 is SNEGSKA in the germline V gene (reference sequence). The DNA of the CDR3 is TGCAGTGCTAGGGTGGATCGCAATCAGCCCCAGCATTTT. It encodes CSARVDRNQPQHF.

This chain connects TRBV9 to TRBJ1-2; D is uncertain. CDR3 length: 11 amino acids. The germline CDR1 and CDR2 sequences are SGDLS and YYNGEE. The V end lost 4 bases, the J end lost 5 bases, and 6 bases lay between the germline ends. Written as DNA, the CDR3 is TGTGCCAGCAGCACCCATTATGGCTACACCTTC. Translated: CASSTHYGYTF.